These T cell receptor beta chains were read from a single sample in a study of blood T cell repertoires in COVID-19. TCRdb's table, derived via immunoSEQ multiplex PCR, lists solely in-frame clones and lacks some. Among approximately 260,000 clones, approximately 86% were seen once, and the ten largest hold less than 4.5%. The sequenced sample consisted of peripheral blood. All receptors come from a young man with active or convalescent COVID-19. CDR3s include the opening cysteine and the closing phenylalanine or tryptophan. Each record gives: J gene, V gene, clone size, D gene, CDR3 DNA, CDR3 protein. A D gene is named only where the DNA matches it firmly. Part of the rows lack a size; the others show once, few, many or a class for expanded clones.

J: TRBJ1-6; V: TRBV3-1/TRBV3-2; size: once; D: TRBD1; DNA: TGTGCCAGCAGAGACAGGGGGACGAGGTCACCCCTCCACTTT; CDR3: CASRDRGTRSPLHF
J: TRBJ2-5; V: TRBV11-3; size: .; D: .; DNA: TGTGCCAGCGGCACTCAAGCAGGGGAGACCCAGTACTTC; CDR3: CASGTQAGETQYF
J: TRBJ2-7; V: TRBV11-2; size: few; D: .; DNA: TGTGCCAGCAGCTTAGATAGTAGGGGGTACGAGCAGTACTTC; CDR3: CASSLDSRGYEQYF
J: TRBJ2-3; V: TRBV9; size: .; D: .; DNA: TGTGCCAGCAGCGTAGCTCCCGGTGTAGATACGCAGTATTTT; CDR3: CASSVAPGVDTQYF
J: TRBJ1-5; V: TRBV6-1; size: .; D: .; DNA: TGTGCCAGCAGTCTAGGGGGAGGGCAGCCCCAGCATTTT; CDR3: CASSLGGGQPQHF
J: TRBJ2-7; V: TRBV6-2/TRBV6-3; size: .; D: TRBD1; DNA: TGTGCCAGCAGTTACCCCACCGGGACAGGGCCCTACGAGCAGTACTTC; CDR3: CASSYPTGTGPYEQYF
J: TRBJ1-2; V: TRBV25-1; size: .; D: .; DNA: TGTGCCAGCAGTGTAGAGGGCAAGCCTCACTATGGCTACACCTTC; CDR3: CASSVEGKPHYGYTF
J: TRBJ2-5; V: TRBV11-3; size: .; D: TRBD2; DNA: TGTGCCAGCAGCTTATTTGGCGGGAGGGAAGAGACCCAGTACTTC; CDR3: CASSLFGGREETQYF
J: TRBJ2-5; V: TRBV18; size: .; D: .; DNA: TGTGCCAGCTCACAAGGAGAACAAGAGACCCAGTACTTC; CDR3: CASSQGEQETQYF
J: TRBJ2-1; V: TRBV7-2; size: .; D: TRBD2; DNA: TGTGCCAGCAGCTTCGGCGGCGGGAGTCATGGTGAGCAGTTCTTC; CDR3: CASSFGGGSHGEQFF
J: TRBJ1-3; V: TRBV29-1; size: once; D: .; DNA: TGCAGCGTTGGGGGAAGGGGTGGAAACACCATATATTTT; CDR3: CSVGGRGGNTIYF
J: TRBJ2-3; V: TRBV10-3; size: .; D: .; DNA: TGTGCCATCAGTGAGTCGGAGCGGGTCCCTAGCACAGATACGCAGTATTTT; CDR3: CAISESERVPSTDTQYF
J: TRBJ2-3; V: TRBV19; size: .; D: TRBD2; DNA: TGTGCCAGTAGTATTACTAGCGGGGGGCAGGTAGATACGCAGTATTTT; CDR3: CASSITSGGQVDTQYF
J: TRBJ2-7; V: TRBV6-1; size: .; D: .; DNA: TGTGCCAGCAGTTGGGAGGGGGGGTCACACGAGCAGTACTTC; CDR3: CASSWEGGSHEQYF
J: TRBJ2-5; V: TRBV5-1; size: .; D: TRBD1; DNA: TGCGCCAGCAGCCCGCAGACAGGGAAGGCGGAGACCCAGTACTTC; CDR3: CASSPQTGKAETQYF
J: TRBJ1-1; V: TRBV5-1; size: .; D: .; DNA: TGCGCCAGCAGCTTTTCAACAGAACCGAACACTGAAGCTTTCTTT; CDR3: CASSFSTEPNTEAFF
J: TRBJ2-1; V: TRBV7-2; size: .; D: .; DNA: TGTGCCAGCAGCTTCTATCGGGATGAGCAGTTCTTC; CDR3: CASSFYRDEQFF
J: TRBJ2-5; V: TRBV5-6; size: .; D: .; DNA: TGTGCCAGCAGCCCCCGGGACTACCAAGAGACCCAGTACTTC; CDR3: CASSPRDYQETQYF
J: TRBJ2-5; V: TRBV6-5; size: .; D: .; DNA: TGTGCCACTTCACAAAGAGAGACCCAGTACTTC; CDR3: CATSQRETQYF
J: TRBJ2-7; V: TRBV12-3/TRBV12-4; size: .; D: .; DNA: TGTGCCAGCGGGCAGGTCAACTACGAGCAGTACTTC; CDR3: CASGQVNYEQYF
J: TRBJ1-5; V: TRBV6-5; size: .; D: .; DNA: TGTGCCAGCAGTTCCCGCCCCCCCTACAGCAATCAGCCCCAGCATTTT; CDR3: CASSSRPPYSNQPQHF
J: TRBJ2-3; V: TRBV7-3; size: .; D: TRBD2; DNA: TGTGCCAGCAGCCCCCTACCCCCCGGGACTAGCGGGAGGGTAGGAACAGATACGCAGTATTTT; CDR3: CASSPLPPGTSGRVGTDTQYF
J: TRBJ1-1; V: TRBV10-1; size: .; D: .; DNA: TGCGCCAGCCGAGGGGGGGCGAACACTGAAGCTTTCTTT; CDR3: CASRGGANTEAFF
J: TRBJ1-5; V: TRBV2; size: .; D: .; DNA: TGTGCCAGCAGTATGACTCTTTTCTCCCAGCATTTT; CDR3: CASSMTLFSQHF
J: TRBJ2-2; V: TRBV11-3; size: few; D: TRBD1; DNA: TGTGCCAGCAGCTTCTCGGGACAGGTGAACACCGGGGAGCTGTTTTTT; CDR3: CASSFSGQVNTGELFF